The subject of this entry is one TCR beta chain. Antigen unknown. The data originate from a study of T cell responses to AZD1222 COVID-19 vaccine. Overall study results and limits: Mapped onto spike, vaccine-associated CD4 TCRs spanned it and were dominant at 160-218 and 743-854. Within unmutated variant regions lay the reported targets of nearly half of spike-specific TCRs.

V lost 0 bases and J 0 bases, leaving 5 bases between the germline ends. There are 15 residues in the CDR3. Germline lookup yields CDR1 MGHRA and CDR2 YSYEKL. Clones were read by immunoSEQ multiplex PCR, and TCRdb kept only the in-frame ones, dropping some. This table has about 100,000 clones, approximately 93% appearing once. J is TRBJ1-4 and V is TRBV4-1; D call uncertain. The clonotype was recovered from an adult who received the AZD1222 COVID-19 vaccine. The specimen comprised peripheral blood, sampled 28 days after the second AZD1222 dose. Here the CDR3 reads CASSQEGSTNEKLFF. CDR3 nucleotide sequence: TGCGCCAGCAGCCAAGAGGGGTCAACTAATGAAAAACTGTTTTTT.